Listed below are T cell receptor beta chains from one sample, sequenced in a study of OX40 agonist ivuxolimab in advanced cancers. Sequencing used immunoSEQ multiplex PCR; TCRdb keeps in-frame clones, though not all of them. Of under 50,000 clones listed, approximately 79% are singletons. The starting material was CD4+ or CD8+ T cells sorted from blood, obtained in a trial of the OX40 agonist ivuxolimab. All receptors derive from an adult with an advanced solid tumor such as melanoma, head and neck, liver or kidney cancer. The CDR3 runs from the conserved cysteine through the conserved F or W. A D gene is named only where the DNA matches it firmly. Size is stated for part of the rows, as once, few or many counts, or as a class when the clone is expanded.

abundance,j_gene,d_gene,v_gene,CDR3aa,CDR3nt
NA,TRBJ2-1,NA,TRBV6-6,CASSVPGYNEQFF,TGTGCCAGCAGTGTCCCAGGGTACAATGAGCAGTTCTTC
NA,TRBJ1-1,NA,TRBV7-9,CASSAGRMNTEAFF,TGTGCCAGCAGCGCGGGGAGAATGAACACTGAAGCTTTCTTT
NA,TRBJ2-7,NA,TRBV7-9,CASSLGQSSYEQYF,TGTGCCAGCAGCTTAGGACAGAGCTCCTACGAGCAGTACTTC
NA,TRBJ1-2,TRBD1,TRBV28,CATEGTGDGYTF,TGTGCCACTGAAGGGACAGGGGATGGCTACACCTTC
few,TRBJ2-5,NA,TRBV30,CAWSVLPGEYQETQYF,TGTGCCTGGAGTGTACTACCCGGAGAGTACCAAGAGACCCAGTACTTC
NA,TRBJ2-1,TRBD2,TRBV29-1,CSVEGGRAVDEQFF,TGCAGCGTTGAAGGCGGGAGGGCCGTCGATGAGCAGTTCTTC
NA,TRBJ2-7,NA,TRBV6-5,CASSRTAGIEQYF,TGTGCCAGCAGCCGGACTGCGGGGATAGAGCAGTACTTC
NA,TRBJ1-1,NA,TRBV15,CATSRSPAVAEAFF,TGTGCCACCAGCAGATCCCCGGCGGTCGCTGAAGCTTTCTTT
NA,TRBJ1-1,NA,TRBV6-6,CASSYTAGPNTEAFF,TGTGCCAGCAGTTACACGGCAGGTCCCAACACTGAAGCTTTCTTT
NA,TRBJ2-1,NA,TRBV9,CASSVGLSPNEQFF,TGTGCCAGCAGCGTAGGCCTAAGCCCCAATGAGCAGTTCTTC
NA,TRBJ1-1,TRBD1,TRBV13,CASRDRENTEAFF,TGTGCCAGCCGGGACAGAGAGAACACTGAAGCTTTCTTT
NA,TRBJ2-7,TRBD1,TRBV18,CASSPTRDRLSYEQYF,TGTGCCAGCTCACCAACCCGGGACAGGCTATCCTACGAGCAGTACTTC
NA,TRBJ2-1,TRBD2,TRBV5-6,CASTPRRKGAGGTREQFF,TGTGCCAGCACCCCACGTCGCAAGGGGGCGGGAGGGACGAGGGAGCAGTTCTTC